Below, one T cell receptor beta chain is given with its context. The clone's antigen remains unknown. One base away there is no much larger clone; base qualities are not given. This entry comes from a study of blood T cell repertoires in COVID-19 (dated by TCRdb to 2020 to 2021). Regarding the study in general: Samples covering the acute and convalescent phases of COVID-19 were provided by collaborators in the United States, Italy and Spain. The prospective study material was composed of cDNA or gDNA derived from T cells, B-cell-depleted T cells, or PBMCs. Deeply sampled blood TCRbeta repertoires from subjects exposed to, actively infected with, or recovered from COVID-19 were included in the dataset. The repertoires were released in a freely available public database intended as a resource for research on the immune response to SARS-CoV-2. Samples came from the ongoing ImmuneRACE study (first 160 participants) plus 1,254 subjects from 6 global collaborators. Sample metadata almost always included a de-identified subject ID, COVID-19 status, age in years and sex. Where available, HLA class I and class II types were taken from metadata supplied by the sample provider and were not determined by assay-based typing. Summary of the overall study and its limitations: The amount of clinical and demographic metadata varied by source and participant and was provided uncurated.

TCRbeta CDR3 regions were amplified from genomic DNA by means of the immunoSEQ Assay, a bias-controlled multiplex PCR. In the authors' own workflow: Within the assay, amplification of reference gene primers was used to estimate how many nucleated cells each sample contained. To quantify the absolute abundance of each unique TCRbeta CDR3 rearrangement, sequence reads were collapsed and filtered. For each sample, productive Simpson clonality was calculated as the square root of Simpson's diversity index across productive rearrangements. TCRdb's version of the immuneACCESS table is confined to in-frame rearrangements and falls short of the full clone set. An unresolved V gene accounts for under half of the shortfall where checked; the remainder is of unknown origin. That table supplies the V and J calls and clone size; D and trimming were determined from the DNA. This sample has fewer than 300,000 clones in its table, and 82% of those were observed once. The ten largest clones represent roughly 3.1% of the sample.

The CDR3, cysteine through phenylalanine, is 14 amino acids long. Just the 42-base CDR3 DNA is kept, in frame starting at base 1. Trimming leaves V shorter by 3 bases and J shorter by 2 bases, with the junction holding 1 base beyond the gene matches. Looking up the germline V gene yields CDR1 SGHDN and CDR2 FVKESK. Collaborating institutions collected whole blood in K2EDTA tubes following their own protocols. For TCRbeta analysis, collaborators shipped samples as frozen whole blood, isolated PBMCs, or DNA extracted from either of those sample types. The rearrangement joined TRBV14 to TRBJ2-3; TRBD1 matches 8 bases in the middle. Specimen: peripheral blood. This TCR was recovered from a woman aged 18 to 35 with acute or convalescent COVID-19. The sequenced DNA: TGTGCCAGCAGCCAGGACAGGGCCACAGATACGCAGTATTTT. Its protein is CASSQDRATDTQYF.